This entry describes one T cell receptor (beta chain). Its antigen remains unknown. No treatment of any kind had been given to any patient before thyroid surgery. The data stem from a study of metastatic and nonmetastatic thyroid tumors. Study information: Comparison of repertoires was carried out across blood and tumor or nodule tissue from malignant and benign thyroid patients.

Through MiXCR, TCRdb re-clonotyped the PCR reads. The data show more than 9,500 clones, approximately 31% seen once. The CDR3 totals 13 residues. Deletions cut 6 bases from V and 10 bases from J, with 19 bases between. Germline V CDR1 and CDR2: SGHVS, FNYEAQ. Study-wide findings and caveats: Reports indicated that malignant thyroid tumors showed significantly higher TCR beta diversity than benign nodules did, in blood and tumor.

This TCR derives from a male donor with papillary thyroid cancer or a benign thyroid nodule (not recorded which). Some clones in this sample may be carry-over from other donors' samples. The genes are TRBV7-6 and TRBJ2-7; D tentatively fits TRBD1 or TRBD2 (6 bases each). Sequenced input: tumor tissue. Here the CDR3 reads CASSPGGRRDQYF. CDR3 DNA: TGTGCCAGCAGTCCTGGGGGGCGCAGAGATCAGTACTTC.